The 32 T cell receptor beta chains listed next were all sequenced from one sample in a study of Tregs in tolerant kidney transplant recipients. Sequencing used immunoSEQ multiplex PCR; TCRdb keeps in-frame clones, though not all of them. The sample holds about 240,000 clones, about 86% seen once. Sequencing was done on a sample of CD4+ T cells from blood. Source of these receptors: a human donor in good health.

The rearrangement uses TRBV4-2 and TRBJ1-2; the match to TRBD1 covers 9 bases. In germline, CDR1 is LGHNA, CDR2 YNFKEQ. This CDR3 comprises 16 residues. J was trimmed by 5 bases and V by 3 bases; bases with no gene match: 10. CDR3 region: CASSQPTGGEVYGYTF. CDR3 sequence (DNA): TGTGCCAGCAGCCAGCCCACAGGGGGCGAGGTTTATGGCTACACCTTC.

This clone has just one count. V gene TRBV30 combines with J gene TRBJ2-7, with D tentatively TRBD2 (6 bases). Judging by the DNA end, TRBJ2-5 fits better; the J call may be wrong. The CDR3 loop spans 13 amino acids. Germline CDR1 GTSNPN, CDR2 SVGIG (reference sequence). CDR3 loop: CAWSSSVKETQYF. Written as DNA, the CDR3 is TGTGCCTGGAGTTCTAGCGTGAAAGAGACCCAGTACTTC.

This clone has a handful of counts. The V and J genes are TRBV10-3 and TRBJ2-2; D unresolved. CDR1 is ENHRY and CDR2 is SYGVKD in the germline V gene. This CDR3 comprises 16 residues. The germline V and J ends were trimmed by 2 bases and 5 bases, with 15 bases remaining between them. CDR3: CAISEIRAVGTGELFF. In DNA form, the CDR3 reads TGTGCCATCAGTGAGATCCGGGCGGTCGGGACCGGGGAGCTGTTTTTT.

The chain links TRBV29-1 to TRBJ1-1; the match to TRBD1 covers 9 bases. V shed 6 bases, J shed 4 bases, and the junction held 6 bases outside the gene matches. The CDR3 totals 13 residues. The germline V gene encodes CDR1 SQVTM and CDR2 ANQGSEA. DNA for the CDR3: TGCAGCGTCTACAGGGGGCCGGGCACTGAAGCTTTCTTT. It specifies CSVYRGPGTEAFF.

The chain uses TRBV6-5 and TRBJ1-2, with 9 bases aligning to TRBD1. Trimming at V came to 6 bases and at J to 6 bases, leaving 8 bases not matched to a gene. Germline-derived CDR1 and CDR2 are MNHEY and SVGAGI. This CDR3 contains 14 residues. This chain's CDR3 is CASRVTGGSNGYTF. The CDR3 DNA is TGTGCCAGCAGAGTCACAGGGGGCTCTAATGGCTACACCTTC.

As DNA, the CDR3 is TGTGCCAGCAGTGAAGCGCTTCGAGGACTAGATCAGTTCTTC. Protein: CASSEALRGLDQFF. The chain combines TRBV6-1 with TRBJ2-1, with 7 bases fitting TRBD2. The germline gives CDR1 MNHNS, CDR2 SASEGT. The trim removed 0 bases at V and 13 bases at J, leaving 9 bases unmatched. The CDR3 is 14 residues long.

J is TRBJ1-1 and V is TRBV7-7; perhaps TRBD1 as D (5 bases). Trimming stripped 5 bases from V and 0 bases from J, with 16 bases between. Germline V CDR1 and CDR2: SSHAT, FNYEAQ (reference sequence). The CDR3 consists of 16 residues. The CDR3 spells CASSPVRVNMNTEAFF. The CDR3 nucleotides are TGTGCCAGCAGCCCCGTCAGGGTGAACATGAACACTGAAGCTTTCTTT.

This chain links TRBV29-1 with TRBJ2-1; TRBD1 aligns across 9 bases. V was clipped by 7 bases and J by 7 bases; unmatched bases: 14. CDR3 length equals 15 residues. CDR1 and CDR2 (germline): SQVTM, ANQGSEA. CDR3 sequence: CSGLKWDREVNEQFF. Written as DNA, the CDR3 is TGCAGCGGACTCAAATGGGACAGGGAGGTGAATGAGCAGTTCTTC.

This clone has only a few counts. The rearrangement links TRBV10-2 to TRBJ2-7; D is uncertain. Germline V CDR1 and CDR2: WSHSY, SAAADI. This CDR3 has 14 amino acids. The ends were cut back, 3 bases at V and 3 bases at J, with 12 bases in the middle. The CDR3 DNA follows: TGCGCCAGCAGTGAAACGGGCCCGGGCTACGAGCAGTACTTC. Protein sequence: CASSETGPGYEQYF.

This clone was recorded once. This chain joins TRBV18 and TRBJ2-7, with TRBD1 matching 8 bases. The CDR3 spans 15 residues. V dropped 4 bases and J dropped 2; count of bases not matched to a gene: 7. Germline assignment: CDR1 KGHSH and CDR2 LQKENI. CDR3 amino acids: CASSRRQGTTYEQYF. The CDR3 nucleotides are TGTGCCAGCTCACGACGACAGGGGACAACCTACGAGCAGTACTTC. Full variable domain (outside the CDR3, taken from reference TRBV18 and TRBJ2-7): NAGVMQNPRHLVRRRGQEARLRCSPMKGHSHVYWYRQLPEEGLKFMVYLQKENIIDESGMPKERFSAEFPKEGPSILRIQQVVRGDSAAYFCASSRRQGTTYEQYFGPGTRLTVT.

This chain uses TRBV5-1 with TRBJ2-7; 7 bases fit TRBD1. Germline lookup yields CDR1 SGHRS and CDR2 YFSETQ. The CDR3 sequence is 17 residues long. V shed 0 bases, J shed 5 bases, and the junction held 14 bases outside the gene matches. The CDR3 here is CASSLVVTGTVSNEQYF. The CDR3 nucleotides read TGCGCCAGCAGCTTGGTGGTTACCGGGACAGTGTCTAACGAGCAGTACTTC.

This chain uses TRBV6-5 with TRBJ1-4; D not certain. From germline, CDR1 is MNHEY and CDR2 SVGAGI. V dropped 8 bases and J dropped 5 bases, with 12 bases sitting between them. The CDR3 has 13 residues. The CDR3 loop is CASGGQENEKLFF. The CDR3 nucleotides are TGTGCCAGCGGAGGGCAGGAGAATGAAAAACTGTTTTTT.

The chain joins TRBV6-6 to TRBJ2-6, with 8 bases lining up with TRBD2. The CDR3 totals 15 residues. Germline V gene sequence: CDR1 MNHNY, CDR2 SVGAGI (reference sequence). Losses at the gene ends were 4 bases for V and 4 bases for J; bases not matched to a gene: 3. The CDR3 coding sequence is TGTGCCAGCAGTTCGGGGGGGCTCGGGGCCAACGTCCTGACTTTC. It codes for CASSSGGLGANVLTF.

The chain recombines TRBV11-2 with TRBJ2-1; 7 bases are a match to TRBD2. The CDR3 is made up of 19 amino acids. Germline CDR1 is SGHAT and CDR2 is FQNNGV. V lost 5 bases, J lost 8 bases, and 24 bases stayed unmatched. CDR3 sequence: CASSPGPGGGREHVDEQFF. The CDR3 DNA is TGTGCCAGCAGCCCAGGCCCCGGCGGCGGGCGGGAGCACGTCGATGAGCAGTTCTTC.

The chain carries TRBV6-6 and TRBJ2-1; TRBD2 aligns across 12 bases. This CDR3 spans 15 amino acids. Germline CDR1 MNHNY, CDR2 SVGAGI (reference sequence). Trimming took 7 bases from V and 7 from J; bases not matched to a gene: 8. CDR3 region: CASILLAGGLNEQFF. The CDR3, as DNA: TGTGCCAGCATCCTTCTAGCGGGGGGGCTGAATGAGCAGTTCTTC.

This rearrangement joins TRBV21-1 to TRBJ2-7. TRBV21-1 is an annotated pseudogene. The CDR3 extends over 16 amino acids. DNA for the CDR3: TGTGCCAGCAGCCACCGCAGGGAGATCCCCTCCTACGAGCAGTACTTC. Translation: CASSHRREIPSYEQYF.

This clone was picked up one time. This rearrangement joins TRBV2 to TRBJ2-1, with D perhaps matching TRBD2 (6 bases). CDR3 length: 14 residues. The V end lost 5 bases, the J end lost 3 bases, and 11 bases lay between the germline ends. Germline V gives CDR1 SNHLY, CDR2 FYNNEI. The CDR3 sequence is CASSQGLYYNEQFF. Here the CDR3 DNA reads TGTGCCAGCAGTCAGGGACTGTACTACAATGAGCAGTTCTTC.

The chain is built from TRBV9 and TRBJ1-5; D call uncertain. Germline V gives CDR1 SGDLS, CDR2 YYNGEE. The ends were cut back, 4 bases at V and 7 bases at J, with 15 bases in the middle. CDR3 length equals 14 residues. The CDR3 loop is CASSLLDGEQPQHF. The CDR3 DNA reads as TGTGCCAGCAGCCTCCTGGACGGGGAGCAGCCCCAGCATTTT.

CDR3 protein: CASSQENANYGYTF. The CDR3 DNA reads as TGTGCCAGCAGCCAAGAGAATGCTAACTATGGCTACACCTTC. The genes are TRBV14 and TRBJ1-2; D uncertain. V was cut by 0 bases and J by 0 bases, with 5 bases left in between. The CDR3 is 14 residues long. CDR1 is SGHDN, CDR2 FVKESK, per germline. The complete variable domain, with remaining parts taken from reference TRBV14 and TRBJ1-2, reads EAGVTQFPSHSVIEKGQTVTLRCDPISGHDNLYWYRRVMGKEIKFLLHFVKESKQDESGMPNNRFLAERTGGTYSTLKVQPAELEDSGVYFCASSQENANYGYTFGSGTRLTVV.

Here the CDR3 DNA reads TGTGCCAGCAGCTTAATAGCGGGAGGATCCTACGAGCAGTACTTC. Its protein is CASSLIAGGSYEQYF. This chain joins TRBV7-2 and TRBJ2-7, with TRBD2 identical over 10 bases. CDR1 and CDR2 from the germline V gene are SGHTA and FQGNSA. The CDR3 runs 15 residues. J lost 1 base, V lost 2 bases, and 2 bases had no gene match.

The gene calls are TRBV30 and TRBJ2-7, with 8 bases lining up with TRBD1. Germline trimming cut 4 bases from V and 0 bases from J; bases unmatched to any gene: 5. Germline V lookup: CDR1 GTSNPN, CDR2 SVGIG (reference sequence). This CDR3 has 14 amino acids. CDR3 in amino acids: CAWNRDRSSYEQYF. Written as DNA, the CDR3 is TGTGCCTGGAACCGGGACAGGAGCTCCTACGAGCAGTACTTC.

This chain links TRBV5-8 with TRBJ1-3; D gene uncertain. The CDR3 has 14 residues. Germline-derived CDR1 and CDR2 are SGHTS and YDEGEE. V lost 4 bases to trimming and J lost 0 bases, with 8 bases between them. CDR3 residues: CASSIYPSGNTIYF. DNA of the CDR3: TGTGCCAGCAGCATTTACCCCTCTGGAAACACCATATATTTT.

This sequence joins TRBV12-5 and TRBJ2-2; D is perhaps TRBD1 (6 bases). The CDR3 has 14 amino acids. Germline V gene sequence: CDR1 LGHNT, CDR2 FRNRAP. V was cut by 7 bases and J by 5 bases, with 14 bases left in between. CDR3 nucleotides: TGTGCTAGTGATGGGTGGCAGGGGACCGGGGAGCTGTTTTTT. It is translated as CASDGWQGTGELFF. The full variable domain, rest sourced from reference TRBV12-5 and TRBJ2-2, is DARVTQTPRHKVTEMGQEVTMRCQPILGHNTVFWYRQTMMQGLELLAYFRNRAPLDDSGMPKDRFSAEMPDATLATLKIQPSEPRDSAVYFCASDGWQGTGELFFGEGSRLTVL.

CDR3 nucleotide sequence: TGTGCCAGCAGCTTAGCCAGGGGGCCGGAGACCCAGTACTTC. It encodes CASSLARGPETQYF. This rearrangement joins TRBV7-6 to TRBJ2-5, with TRBD1 matching over 8 bases. Germline V gene lookup returns CDR1 SGHVS and CDR2 FNYEAQ. The J segment lost 5 bases and the V segment lost 0 bases, leaving 2 bases of the junction unmatched. There are 14 residues in the CDR3.

The rearrangement uses TRBV6-1 and TRBJ2-2; a possible D gene is TRBD1 (5 bases). Deletions cut 1 base from V and 5 bases from J, with 17 bases between. CDR3 length equals 17 residues. CDR1 is MNHNS, CDR2 SASEGT, per germline. CDR3 DNA: TGTGCCAGCAGTGAAGTCACAGGTCTCTCCAGGACCGGGGAGCTGTTTTTT. Translated, it gives CASSEVTGLSRTGELFF.

The V and J genes are TRBV30 and TRBJ2-3; D might be TRBD2 (6 bases). The CDR3 runs to 13 residues. Germline V gene sequence: CDR1 GTSNPN, CDR2 SVGIG (reference sequence). The V end was cut by 1 base, the J end by 4 bases, with 9 bases between. The CDR3, as DNA: TGTGCCTGGAGTGCCGCGGGGCCAGATACGCAGTATTTT. Translated: CAWSAAGPDTQYF.

The chain joins TRBV19 to TRBJ2-1; 13 positions agree with TRBD2. Germline V gene lookup returns CDR1 LNHDA and CDR2 SQIVND (reference sequence). This CDR3 contains 15 residues. Unmatched junction bases numbered 8, after V lost 6 bases and J lost 9 bases. The CDR3 DNA follows: TGTGCCAGTAGCCTAACTAGCGGGAGGGAGGGTGAGCAGTTCTTC. Translation gives CASSLTSGREGEQFF.

This rearrangement joins TRBV6-1 to TRBJ1-1, with D unresolved. CDR3 size: 15 residues. Looked up from germline, CDR1 is MNHNS and CDR2 is SASEGT. Trimming removed 2 bases at V and 4 bases at J, with 14 bases between. The CDR3 protein is CASSEPGSGSTEAFF. CDR3 nucleotide sequence: TGTGCCAGCAGTGAACCGGGATCCGGGAGCACTGAAGCTTTCTTT.

This clone came up a few times. The chain employs TRBV6-5 and TRBJ1-5; D gene uncertain. The germline CDR1 and CDR2 sequences are MNHEY and SVGAGI. V dropped 6 bases and J dropped 6 bases, with 12 bases sitting between them. The CDR3 contains 13 residues. DNA for the CDR3: TGTGCCAGCAGCCTAGGTTGGCGTCAGCCCCAGCATTTT. It encodes CASSLGWRQPQHF.

The chain has TRBV10-2 and TRBJ2-7; TRBD2 matches at 13 bases. Unmatched junction bases numbered 4, after V lost 2 bases and J lost 6 bases. The CDR3 covers 15 residues. Germline CDR1 reads WSHSY; CDR2 reads SAAADI. The chain's CDR3 is CASSEAGLAGIEQYF. The DNA for the CDR3 is TGCGCCAGCAGTGAGGCGGGACTAGCGGGGATCGAGCAGTACTTC.

The DNA of the CDR3 is TGCGCCAGCAGCCCCGGGACGAGGGATGGCTACACCTTC. It specifies CASSPGTRDGYTF. V is TRBV5-1 and J is TRBJ1-2, with D tentatively TRBD1 (5 bases). Deletions cut 4 bases from V and 6 bases from J, with 13 bases between. Germline CDR1 reads SGHRS; CDR2 reads YFSETQ. This CDR3 spans 13 amino acids.

The chain recombines TRBV30 with TRBJ1-5; D is unclear. This CDR3 is built from 13 residues. In germline, CDR1 is GTSNPN, CDR2 SVGIG (reference sequence). Trimming removed 1 base at V and 7 bases at J, with 11 bases between. The CDR3, as DNA: TGTGCCTGGAGTGGGGCCCTCCAGCAGCCCCAGCATTTT. Translated: CAWSGALQQPQHF.